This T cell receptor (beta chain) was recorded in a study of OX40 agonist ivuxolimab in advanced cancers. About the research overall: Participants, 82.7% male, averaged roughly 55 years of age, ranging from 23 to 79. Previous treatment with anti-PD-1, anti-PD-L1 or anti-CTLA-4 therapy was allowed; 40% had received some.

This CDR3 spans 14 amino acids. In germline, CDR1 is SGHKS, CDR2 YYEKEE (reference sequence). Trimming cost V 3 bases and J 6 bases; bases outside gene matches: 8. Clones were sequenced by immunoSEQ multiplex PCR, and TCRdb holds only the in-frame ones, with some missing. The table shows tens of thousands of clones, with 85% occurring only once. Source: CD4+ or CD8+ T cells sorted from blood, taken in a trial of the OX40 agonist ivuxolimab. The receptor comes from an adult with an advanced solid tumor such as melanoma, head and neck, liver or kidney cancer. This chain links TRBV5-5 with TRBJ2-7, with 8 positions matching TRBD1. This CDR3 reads CASSSGQVGLEQYF. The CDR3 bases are TGTGCCAGCAGCTCGGGACAGGTGGGTCTCGAGCAGTACTTC.